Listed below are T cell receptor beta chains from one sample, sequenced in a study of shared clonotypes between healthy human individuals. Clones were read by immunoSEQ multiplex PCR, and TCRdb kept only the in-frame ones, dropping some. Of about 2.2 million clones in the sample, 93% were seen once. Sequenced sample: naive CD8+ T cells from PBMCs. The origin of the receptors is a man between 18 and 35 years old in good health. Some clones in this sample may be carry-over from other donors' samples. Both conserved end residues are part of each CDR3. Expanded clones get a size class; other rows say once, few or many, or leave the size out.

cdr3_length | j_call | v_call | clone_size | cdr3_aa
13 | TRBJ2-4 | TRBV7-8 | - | CASRRLPKNIQYF
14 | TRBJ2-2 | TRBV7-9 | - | CASSNSLLGGELFF
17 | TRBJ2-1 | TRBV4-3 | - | CASSQDWAGPDYNEQFF
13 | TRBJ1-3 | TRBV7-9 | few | CASSLQIGNTIYF
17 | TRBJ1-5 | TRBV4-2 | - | CASSQEWDRGANQPQHF
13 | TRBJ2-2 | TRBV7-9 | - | CASRRENTGELFF
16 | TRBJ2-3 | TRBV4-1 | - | CASSQTPTSGPDTQYF
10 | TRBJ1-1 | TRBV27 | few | CSQRGTEAFF
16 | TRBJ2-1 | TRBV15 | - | CATSREPPAPGNEQFF
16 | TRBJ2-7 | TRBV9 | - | CASSPRGQGRINEQYF
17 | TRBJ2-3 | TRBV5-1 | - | CASSSYTGTPSTDTQYF
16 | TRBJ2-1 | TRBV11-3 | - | CASSLAGVGSYNEQFF
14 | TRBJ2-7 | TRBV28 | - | CASPIGGSSYEQYF
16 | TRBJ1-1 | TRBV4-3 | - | CASSQDWDSENTEAFF
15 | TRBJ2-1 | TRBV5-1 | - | CASRLGPPPYNEQFF
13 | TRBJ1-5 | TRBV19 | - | CASRWVGNQPQHF
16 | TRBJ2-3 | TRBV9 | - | CASSALGRDIGDTQYF
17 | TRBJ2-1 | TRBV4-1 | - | CASSQTSGRRVVDEQFF
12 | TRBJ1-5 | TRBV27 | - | CASRSHNQPQHF
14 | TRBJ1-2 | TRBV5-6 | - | CASSLAENLYGYTF
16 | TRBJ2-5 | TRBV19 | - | CASSIEGSGGQETQYF
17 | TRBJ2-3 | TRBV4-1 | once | CASSQVVAATSTDTQYF
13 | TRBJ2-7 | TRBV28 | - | CASSPGTVYEQYF
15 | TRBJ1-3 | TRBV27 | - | CASSLSGYSGNTIYF
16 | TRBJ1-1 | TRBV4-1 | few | CASSQVTGEMNTEAFF
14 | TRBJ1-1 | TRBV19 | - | CASSIKPVNTEAFF
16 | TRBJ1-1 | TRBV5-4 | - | CASSLGRGQMNTEAFF
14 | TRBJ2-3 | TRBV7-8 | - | CASSLQGFTDTQYF
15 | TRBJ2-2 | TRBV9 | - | CASSAGGVGTGELFF
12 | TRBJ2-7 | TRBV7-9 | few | CASSSSSYEQYF
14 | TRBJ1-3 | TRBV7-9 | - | CASSLTDTGNTIYF
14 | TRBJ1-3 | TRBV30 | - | CAWNVDKPGNTIYF
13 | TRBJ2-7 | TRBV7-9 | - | CASSLHTPYEQYF
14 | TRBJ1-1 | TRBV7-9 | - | CASSLALGRAEAFF
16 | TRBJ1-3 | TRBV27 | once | CASSLAPWGLGGTIYF
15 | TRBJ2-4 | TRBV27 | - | CASSLYSGRSNIQYF
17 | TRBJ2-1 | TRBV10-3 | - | CAISVTSGSTSYNEQFF
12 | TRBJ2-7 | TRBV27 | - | CASRGLSYEQYF
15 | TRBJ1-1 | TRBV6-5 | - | CASSYVPGEGTEAFF
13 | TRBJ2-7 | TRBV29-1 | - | CSVARGSPYEQYF
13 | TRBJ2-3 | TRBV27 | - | CASSLMGADTQYF
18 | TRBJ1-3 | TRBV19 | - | CASSPDRGLKPSGNTIYF
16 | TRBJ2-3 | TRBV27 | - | CASRTWDSGTLDTQYF
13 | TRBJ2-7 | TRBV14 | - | CASSQVTDYEQYF